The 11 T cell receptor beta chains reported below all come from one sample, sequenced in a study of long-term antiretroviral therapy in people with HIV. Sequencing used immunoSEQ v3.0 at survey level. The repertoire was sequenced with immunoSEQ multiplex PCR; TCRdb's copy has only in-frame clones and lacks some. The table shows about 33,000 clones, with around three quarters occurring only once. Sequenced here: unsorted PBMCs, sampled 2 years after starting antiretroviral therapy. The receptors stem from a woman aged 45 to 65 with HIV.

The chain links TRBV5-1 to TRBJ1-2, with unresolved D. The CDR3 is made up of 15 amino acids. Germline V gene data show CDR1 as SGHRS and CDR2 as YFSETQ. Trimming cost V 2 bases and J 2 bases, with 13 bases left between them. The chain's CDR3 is CASSFSGSGNYGYTF. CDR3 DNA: TGCGCCAGCAGCTTCTCGGGCAGCGGAAACTATGGCTACACCTTC.

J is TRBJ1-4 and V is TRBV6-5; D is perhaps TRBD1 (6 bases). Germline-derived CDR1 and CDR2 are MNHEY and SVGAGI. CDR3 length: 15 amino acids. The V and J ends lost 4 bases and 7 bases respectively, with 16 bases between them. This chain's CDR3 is CASSSTLGHSEKLFF. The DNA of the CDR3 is TGTGCCAGCAGTTCTACCCTGGGACATTCTGAAAAACTGTTTTTT.

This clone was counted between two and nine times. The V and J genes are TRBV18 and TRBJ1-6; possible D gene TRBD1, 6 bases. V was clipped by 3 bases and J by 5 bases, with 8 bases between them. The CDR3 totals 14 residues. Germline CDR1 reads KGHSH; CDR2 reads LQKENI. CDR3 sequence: CASSPQGNNSPLHF. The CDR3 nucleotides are TGTGCCAGCTCACCTCAGGGGAATAATTCACCCCTCCACTTT.

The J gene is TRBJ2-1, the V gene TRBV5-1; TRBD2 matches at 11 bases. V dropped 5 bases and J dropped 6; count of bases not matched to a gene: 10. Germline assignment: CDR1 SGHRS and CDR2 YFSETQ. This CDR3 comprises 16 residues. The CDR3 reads CASRLYSGGARNEQFF. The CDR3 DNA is TGCGCCAGCAGACTATATAGCGGGGGGGCTCGCAATGAGCAGTTCTTC.

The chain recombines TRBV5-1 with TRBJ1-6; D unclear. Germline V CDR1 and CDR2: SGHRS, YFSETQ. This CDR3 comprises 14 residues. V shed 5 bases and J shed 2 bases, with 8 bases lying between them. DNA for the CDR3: TGCGCCAGCAGATCGCATCCCTATAATTCACCCCTCCACTTT. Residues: CASRSHPYNSPLHF.

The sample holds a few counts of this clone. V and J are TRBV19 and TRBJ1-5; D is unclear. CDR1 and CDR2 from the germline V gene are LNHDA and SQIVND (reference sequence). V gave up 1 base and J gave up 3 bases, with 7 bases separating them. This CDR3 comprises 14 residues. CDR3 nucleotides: TGTGCCAGTAGTATAGCTGGGAACAATCAGCCCCAGCATTTT. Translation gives CASSIAGNNQPQHF.

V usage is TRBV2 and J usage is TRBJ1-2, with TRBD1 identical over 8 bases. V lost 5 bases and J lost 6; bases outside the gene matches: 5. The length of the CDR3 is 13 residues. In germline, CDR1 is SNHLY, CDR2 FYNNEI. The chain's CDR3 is CASSLDRGHGYTF. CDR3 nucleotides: TGTGCCAGCAGTCTAGACAGGGGACATGGCTACACCTTC. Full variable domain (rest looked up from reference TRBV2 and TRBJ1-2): EPEVTQTPSHQVTQMGQEVILRCVPISNHLYFYWYRQILGQKVEFLVSFYNNEISEKSEIFDDQFSVERPDGSNFTLKIRSTKLEDSAMYFCASSLDRGHGYTFGSGTRLTVV.

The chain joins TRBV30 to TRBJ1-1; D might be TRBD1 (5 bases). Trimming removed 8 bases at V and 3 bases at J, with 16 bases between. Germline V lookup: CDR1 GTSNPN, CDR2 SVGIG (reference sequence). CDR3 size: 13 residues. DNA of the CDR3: TGTGCCAGCAACCAGGGTAGTGACACTGAAGCTTTCTTT. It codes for CASNQGSDTEAFF.

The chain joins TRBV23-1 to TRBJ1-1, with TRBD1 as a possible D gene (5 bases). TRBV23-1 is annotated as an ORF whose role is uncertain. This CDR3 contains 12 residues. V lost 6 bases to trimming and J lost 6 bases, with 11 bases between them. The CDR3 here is CASSPPGPEAFF. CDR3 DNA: TGCGCCAGCAGCCCCCCGGGGCCTGAAGCTTTCTTT.

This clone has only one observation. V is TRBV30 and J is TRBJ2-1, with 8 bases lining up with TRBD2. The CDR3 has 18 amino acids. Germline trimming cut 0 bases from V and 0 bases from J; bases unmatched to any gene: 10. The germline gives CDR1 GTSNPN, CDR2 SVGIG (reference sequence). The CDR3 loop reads CAWSVFGGGPSSYNEQFF. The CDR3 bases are TGTGCCTGGAGTGTCTTCGGGGGGGGTCCAAGCTCCTACAATGAGCAGTTCTTC.

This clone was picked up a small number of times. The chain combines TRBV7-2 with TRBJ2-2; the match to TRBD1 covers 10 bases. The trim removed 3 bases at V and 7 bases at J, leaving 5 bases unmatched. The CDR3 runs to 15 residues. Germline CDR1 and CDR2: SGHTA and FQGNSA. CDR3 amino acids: CASSFNGQGVGELFF. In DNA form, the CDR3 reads TGTGCCAGCAGCTTCAACGGACAGGGGGTCGGGGAGCTGTTTTTT.